This entry features one TCR beta chain sequence. Some clones are missing from TCRdb's copy, which holds only in-frame ones; the method was immunoSEQ multiplex PCR. The sample lists around 30,000 clones, about 87% seen once, with about 4.9% in the top ten. This record comes from a study of regulatory and conventional T cells in RAG deficiency. This CDR3 region has 14 residues. J gave up 10 bases and V 6 bases, and 9 bases lay outside the gene matches. Germline V gene sequence: CDR1 SNHLY, CDR2 FYNNEI. These data were also reused for a study on regulatory T cells. That paper states: Amplification used 52 TRBV primers and 13 TRBJ primers.

This clonotype was obtained from a human donor in good health. The specimen sequenced was CD8+ T cells sorted from blood. The chain recombines TRBV2 with TRBJ2-1; 10 nucleotides align to TRBD2. CDR3 loop: CASSDTLAGREQFF. DNA for the CDR3: TGTGCCAGCAGCGATACACTAGCGGGGAGGGAGCAGTTCTTC. The complete variable domain, with remaining parts taken from reference TRBV2 and TRBJ2-1, reads EPEVTQTPSHQVTQMGQEVILRCVPISNHLYFYWYRQILGQKVEFLVSFYNNEISEKSEIFDDQFSVERPDGSNFTLKIRSTKLEDSAMYFCASSDTLAGREQFFGPGTRLTVL.